The T cell receptor beta chain described here comes from a study of control samples from healthy donors and cancer patients. Measured with immunoSEQ multiplex PCR; TCRdb has only the in-frame clones, and not every one. The data show approximately 100,000 clones, about four fifths seen once. Sequencing was done on a sample of PBMCs. The TCR was taken from a man between 70 and 80 years old with lung cancer.

The DNA for the CDR3 is TGCGCCAGCAGCTTGCGGGACACTAGCACAGATACGCAGTATTTT. Translated, it gives CASSLRDTSTDTQYF. V gene TRBV5-1 combines with J gene TRBJ2-3, with D tentatively TRBD1 (6 bases). Germline CDR1 SGHRS, CDR2 YFSETQ. Trimming removed 1 base from V and 0 bases from J, with 9 bases in between. This CDR3 is built from 15 residues.